This entry lists 30 T cell receptor beta chains sequenced from one sample in a study of T cell clonality in common variable immunodeficiency. Assay: immunoSEQ multiplex PCR; the TCRdb copy retains only in-frame clones and omits some. The sample yields 30,000 to 40,000 clones, without any singletons. Sequencing was done on a sample of peripheral blood mononuclear cells. All receptors come from a person aged 18 to 70 in good health.

This clone has at least ten counts. The read comes to an end 3 residues before the CDR3 does, leaving the germline J gene to fill in the end. This sequence joins TRBV5-1 and TRBJ2-2, with D perhaps matching TRBD1 (6 bases). The germline V gene encodes CDR1 SGHRS and CDR2 YFSETQ. Trimming pared 4 bases from V and 6 bases from J, leaving 13 bases between. The CDR3 runs 14 residues. Partial CDR3 DNA: TGCGCCAGCAGCCAGGCAGGGGATCCCGGGGAG. Protein: CASSQAGDPGE. The whole CDR3 sequence reads CASSQAGDPGELFF.

This clone was observed many times. The read ends 3 residues shy of where the CDR3 ends; the end is completed using the germline J gene. The J gene is TRBJ2-1, the V gene TRBV7-9; 9 bases line up with TRBD2. Germline V gene lookup returns CDR1 SEHNR and CDR2 FQNEAQ (reference sequence). The CDR3 sequence is 14 residues long. V gave up 3 bases and J gave up 6 bases; unmatched junction bases: 3. The covered CDR3 bases are TGTGCCAGCAGCTTCACTAGCGGGTTCAATGAG. This gives the protein CASSFTSGFNE. The whole CDR3 sequence reads CASSFTSGFNEQFF. The full variable domain, in which reference TRBV7-9 and TRBJ2-1 provide the parts outside the CDR3, is DTGVSQNPRHKITKRGQNVTFRCDPISEHNRLYWYRQTLGQGPEFLTYFQNEAQLEKSRLLSDRFSAERPKGSFSTLEIQRTEQGDSAMYLCASSFTSGFNEQFFGPGTRLTVL.

This clone was seen ten or more times. The read gets to within 3 residues of the CDR3 end, and the germline J gene fills in the rest. This chain joins TRBV5-8 and TRBJ1-6, with 9 bases matching TRBD1. Unmatched junction bases numbered 7, after V lost 2 bases and J lost 10 bases. The CDR3 length is 15 residues. Per germline, CDR1 SGHTS and CDR2 YDEGEE. CDR3 protein: CASSFGQGSGSPLHF. The part of the CDR3 DNA that was read is TGTGCCAGCAGCTTCGGACAGGGGAGTGGATCACCC.

This clone came up many times. The read terminates 3 residues ahead of where the CDR3 ends, so the germline J gene completes it. The chain couples TRBV20-1 to TRBJ2-3, with TRBD2 identical over 10 bases. The CDR3 is 15 residues long. J lost 0 bases, V lost 3 bases, and 3 bases had no gene match. Germline V gene sequence: CDR1 DFQATT, CDR2 SNEGSKA (reference sequence). CDR3 residues: CSASRLAGSTDTQYF. The DNA read from the CDR3 is TGCAGTGCTAGCCGACTAGCGGGTAGCACAGATACG.

This clone was detected ten times or more. The CDR3 end falls 3 residues outside the read, so it is completed with the germline J gene. J is TRBJ2-5 and V is TRBV29-1; 7 positions match TRBD1. Per the germline V gene, CDR1 is SQVTM and CDR2 is ANQGSEA. Germline trimming cut 7 bases from V and 4 bases from J; bases unmatched to any gene: 9. There are 13 residues in the CDR3. The CDR3 bases that were read are TGCAGCGGAATCACAGGGGTTGGAGAGACC. Encoded protein: CSGITGVGET. The whole CDR3 reads CSGITGVGETQYF.

In this sample, this clone turned up many times. Coverage ceases 3 residues before the CDR3 finishes, and the germline J gene fills in the end. The chain uses TRBV10-3 and TRBJ2-7, with TRBD1 identical over 10 bases. V lost 8 bases and J lost 0; bases outside the gene matches: 10. There are 16 residues in the CDR3. The germline V gene encodes CDR1 ENHRY and CDR2 SYGVKD. CDR3 DNA, as far as it was read: TGTGCCATCTATGACCCGGGACAGGGGACCTCCTACGAG. This sequence encodes CAIYDPGQGTSYE. The CDR3 in full is CAIYDPGQGTSYEQYF.

This clone was counted at least ten times. The read ends 3 residues early relative to the CDR3; the germline J gene fills the gap. The chain links TRBV6-1 to TRBJ1-2, with TRBD1 identical over 7 bases. CDR3 length: 14 residues. V trimming: 4 bases; J trimming: 4 bases; junction bases outside the gene matches: 6. In germline, CDR1 is MNHNS, CDR2 SASEGT. The CDR3 sequence: CASSGYRGLYGYTF. Partial CDR3 DNA: TGTGCCAGCAGTGGATACAGGGGACTCTATGGC.

Only a few counts were recorded for this clone. CDR3 residues: CASSFEAGVLNDYTF. The sequenced part of the CDR3 DNA is TGTGCCAGCAGCTTTGAAGCGGGAGTCCTCAATGAC. This sequence joins TRBV5-5 and TRBJ1-2; D gene uncertain. The CDR3 end falls 3 residues outside the read, so it is completed with the germline J gene. This CDR3 region has 15 residues. Per the germline V gene, CDR1 is SGHKS and CDR2 is YYEKEE (reference sequence).

In its sample, this clone was seen many times. The read comes to an end 3 residues before the CDR3 does, leaving the germline J gene to fill in the end. This sequence joins TRBV29-1 and TRBJ2-1; unclear D gene. Trimming shortened V by 4 bases and J by 0 bases, and 13 bases separated the two germline ends. CDR1 is SQVTM and CDR2 is ANQGSEA in the germline V gene. The CDR3 contains 15 residues. CDR3 protein: CSVAVALSSYNEQFF. The part of the CDR3 DNA that was read is TGCAGCGTTGCGGTTGCCCTGAGCTCCTACAATGAG.

This clone was observed at least ten times. The read halts 3 residues ahead of the CDR3 end, with the missing end drawn from the germline J gene. V and J are TRBV7-9 and TRBJ1-3; the D is unclear. V was trimmed by 3 bases and J by 4 bases, leaving 10 bases between them. Germline V gene sequence: CDR1 SEHNR, CDR2 FQNEAQ (reference sequence). CDR3 length: 14 residues. CDR3 sequence: CASSFGSVGNTIYF. CDR3 DNA, as far as it was read: TGTGCCAGCAGCTTCGGGTCTGTCGGAAACACC.

In this sample, this clone turned up many times. The read falls 3 residues short of the CDR3 end, and the missing part is taken from the germline J gene. This rearrangement joins TRBV2 to TRBJ2-4; maybe TRBD1 (6 bases). The CDR3 is made up of 16 amino acids. CDR1 and CDR2 from the germline V gene are SNHLY and FYNNEI. V was cut by 4 bases and J by 3 bases, with 16 bases left in between. The part of the CDR3 DNA that was read is TGTGCCAGCAGTGGAACCACCCGGACAGACAAAAACATT. This gives the protein CASSGTTRTDKNI. The entire CDR3 protein is CASSGTTRTDKNIQYF.

This clone was observed many times. From the germline J gene comes the end of the CDR3, since the read stops 3 residues before it. The chain uses TRBV5-1 and TRBJ2-2; TRBD2 aligns across 7 bases. The CDR3 sequence is 16 residues long. Germline loops: CDR1 SGHRS, CDR2 YFSETQ. The V gene end was trimmed by 0 bases and the J gene end by 0 bases; junction bases not matched to a gene: 2. The CDR3 sequence is CASSLGLAANTGELFF. The CDR3 DNA, read in part, is TGCGCCAGCAGCTTGGGGCTAGCGGCGAACACCGGGGAG.

As concerns this clone: The read falls 3 residues short of the CDR3 end, and the missing part is taken from the germline J gene. This chain connects TRBV7-6 to TRBJ1-4, with D hard to call. CDR3 length equals 13 residues. Germline lookup yields CDR1 SGHVS and CDR2 FNYEAQ. The CDR3 is CASSFNPNSPLFF. The CDR3 DNA, read in part, is TGTGCCAGCAGCTTCAATCCTAATTCACCA.

This clone was detected ten times or more. The sequenced CDR3 bases are TGCGCCAGCAGGTGGGAGGGACTAGCCACAGATACG. Encoded protein: CASRWEGLATDT. The full CDR3 reads CASRWEGLATDTQYF. The J gene is TRBJ2-3, the V gene TRBV10-1; 9 positions agree with TRBD2. With the read ending 3 residues before the CDR3 end, the germline J gene is used to fill in that end. Germline values: CDR1 WNHNN, CDR2 SYGVQD (reference sequence). With V trimmed by 6 bases and J by 2 bases, 6 bases remained unmatched. The CDR3 extends over 15 amino acids.

This clone has ten or more counts. The sequence runs out 3 residues before the end of the CDR3; the remainder is reconstructed from the germline J gene. The J gene is TRBJ1-1, the V gene TRBV19, with TRBD1 identical over 7 bases. With V trimmed by 0 bases and J by 5 bases, 3 bases remained unmatched. The CDR3 has 14 amino acids. Germline V gene sequence: CDR1 LNHDA, CDR2 SQIVND (reference sequence). The CDR3 sequence: CASSIDPRGTEAFF. The DNA read from the CDR3 is TGTGCCAGTAGTATAGATCCCAGGGGGACTGAA.

A note on this clone: The read finishes 3 residues shy of the CDR3 end, and the germline J gene is used to complete it. The chain employs TRBV18 and TRBJ2-2, with D perhaps matching TRBD2 (5 bases). This CDR3 region has 15 residues. Germline loops: CDR1 KGHSH, CDR2 LQKENI. The sequenced CDR3 bases are TGTGCCAGCTCACCCGGACGGGGAAGTAATGAAAAG. Amino acid sequence: CASSPGRGSNEK. The whole CDR3 protein reads CASSPGRGSNEKLFF. Combining the CDR3 with reference TRBV18 and TRBJ2-2 gives the whole variable domain NAGVMQNPRHLVRRRGQEARLRCSPMKGHSHVYWYRQLPEEGLKFMVYLQKENIIDESGMPKERFSAEFPKEGPSILRIQQVVRGDSAAYFCASSPGRGSNEKLFFGEGSRLTVL.

Worth noting for this clone: Sequencing ends 3 residues short of the CDR3 end; the germline J gene provides the rest. This chain connects TRBV18 to TRBJ2-2, with D possibly matching TRBD2 (5 bases). CDR1 is KGHSH, CDR2 LQKENI, per germline. This CDR3 spans 15 amino acids. CDR3 DNA (partial): TGTGCCAGCTCACCAAGTACCGGGTCCGGGGAAAAG. This encodes CASSPSTGSGEK. The whole CDR3 sequence is CASSPSTGSGEKLFF.

This clone was counted at least ten times. The CDR3 end lies 3 residues beyond the end of the read and is filled in from the germline J gene. This sequence joins TRBV7-8 and TRBJ2-7, with 9 bases identical to TRBD2. The CDR3 sequence is 18 residues long. The ends lost 1 base at V and 0 bases at J; junction bases unmatched: 10. Germline V gene sequence: CDR1 SGHVS, CDR2 FQNEAQ. The sequenced CDR3 bases are TGTGCCAGCAGCTTAGTGGGTAGCGGGAGAAAACCCTCCTACGAG. Protein sequence: CASSLVGSGRKPSYE. The full CDR3 sequence reads CASSLVGSGRKPSYEQYF.

This clone was counted between two and nine times. From the germline J gene comes the end of the CDR3, since the read stops 3 residues before it. V usage is TRBV5-1 and J usage is TRBJ2-5; 10 bases align to TRBD1. CDR1 and CDR2 from the germline V gene are SGHRS and YFSETQ. V dropped 4 bases and J dropped 0; count of bases not matched to a gene: 6. The CDR3 runs 16 residues. The CDR3 loop reads CASSARDRGYQETQYF. The covered CDR3 bases are TGCGCCAGCAGCGCCCGGGACAGGGGATACCAAGAGACC. Full variable domain (rest looked up from reference TRBV5-1 and TRBJ2-5): KAGVTQTPRYLIKTRGQQVTLSCSPISGHRSVSWYQQTPGQGLQFLFEYFSETQRNKGNFPGRFSGRQFSNSRSEMNVSTLELGDSALYLCASSARDRGYQETQYFGPGTRLLVL.

This clone was seen a few times. The read terminates 3 residues ahead of where the CDR3 ends, so the germline J gene completes it. The V and J genes are TRBV20-1 and TRBJ2-3; possible D gene TRBD2, 7 bases. CDR3 size: 15 residues. The V and J ends lost 3 bases and 0 bases respectively, with 13 bases between them. Per the germline V gene, CDR1 is DFQATT and CDR2 is SNEGSKA (reference sequence). CDR3 DNA (partial): TGCAGTGCTAGGGTGGGGGGGGCTAGCACAGATACG. This sequence encodes CSARVGGASTDT. The whole CDR3 sequence is CSARVGGASTDTQYF.

This clone was found a few times. The read halts 3 residues ahead of the CDR3 end, with the missing end drawn from the germline J gene. This rearrangement joins TRBV7-9 to TRBJ1-1; 9 positions agree with TRBD1. The CDR3 extends over 14 amino acids. CDR1 is SEHNR, CDR2 FQNEAQ, per germline (reference sequence). The CDR3 DNA, read in part, is TGTGCCAGCAGCTTAGGAGGGGACAGGGCCGAA. It codes for CASSLGGDRAE. The entire CDR3 protein is CASSLGGDRAEAFF.

This clone was found many times. Read data end 3 residues before the CDR3 end; the end is taken from the germline J gene. This chain connects TRBV20-1 to TRBJ2-3; maybe TRBD2 (6 bases). Germline CDR1 is DFQATT and CDR2 is SNEGSKA (reference sequence). The V end lost 5 bases, the J end lost 1 base, and 13 bases lay between the germline ends. This CDR3 has 14 amino acids. The CDR3 sequence is CSAEEGSGTDTQYF. The covered CDR3 bases are TGCAGTGCTGAGGAGGGTAGCGGCACAGATACG.

This clone was picked up a small number of times. A much larger clone is a single base away; this may be a read error. From the germline J gene comes the end of the CDR3, since the read stops 3 residues before it. The chain links TRBV19 to TRBJ2-3; D is possibly TRBD2 (5 bases). CDR3 size: 16 residues. The germline V gene encodes CDR1 LNHDA and CDR2 SQIVND (reference sequence). CDR3 bases read: TGTGCCAGTAAACTGGCAGGTGCGGGTAGCAATCAGCCG. This codes for CASKLAGAGSNQP. From start to end, the CDR3 is CASKLAGAGSNQPQYF.

There are many counts of this clone. The read terminates 3 residues ahead of where the CDR3 ends, so the germline J gene completes it. The J gene is TRBJ2-1, the V gene TRBV19; TRBD2 aligns across 7 bases. The CDR3 is 15 amino acids. After removal of 3 bases from V and 7 bases from J, the junction contained 9 bases not matched to a gene. Germline-derived CDR1 and CDR2 are LNHDA and SQIVND (reference sequence). CDR3: CASSIGGGGGNEQFF. CDR3 bases read: TGTGCCAGTAGTATTGGAGGCGGGGGAGGAAATGAG.

This clone was counted at least ten times. The CDR3 is cut off 3 residues early in the read; its end comes from the germline J gene. The V and J genes are TRBV20-1 and TRBJ2-2, with D possibly being TRBD1 (5 bases). The V end was cut by 2 bases, the J end by 2 bases, with 9 bases between. The CDR3 sequence is 14 residues long. The V gene's germline CDR1 is DFQATT and CDR2 SNEGSKA (reference sequence). The covered CDR3 bases are TGCAGTGCTAGAAGACAGATAAACACCGGGGAG. Translation gives CSARRQINTGE. The CDR3 in its entirety is CSARRQINTGELFF.

This clone was detected many times. The missing CDR3 end, 3 residues past where the read stops, is filled in from the germline J gene. The rearrangement joins TRBV5-1 to TRBJ2-1; TRBD2 matches at 10 bases. V lost 3 bases, J lost 1 base, and 4 bases stayed unmatched. CDR3 length: 16 residues. Germline-derived CDR1 and CDR2 are SGHRS and YFSETQ. CDR3 DNA, as far as it was read: TGCGCCAGCAGCTCCTGGACTAGCGGATCCTACAATGAG. Amino acid sequence: CASSSWTSGSYNE. The CDR3, in full, reads CASSSWTSGSYNEQFF.

This clone was recorded at least ten times. Coverage ceases 3 residues before the CDR3 finishes, and the germline J gene fills in the end. The V and J genes are TRBV5-1 and TRBJ2-5; 9 nucleotides align to TRBD1. V was pared by 5 bases and J by 4 bases, with 3 bases of the junction left unmatched. The CDR3 has 13 residues. Germline CDR1 SGHRS, CDR2 YFSETQ. The CDR3 here is CASSPTGGETQYF. CDR3 bases read: TGCGCCAGCAGTCCGACAGGGGGAGAGACC.

This clone was counted many times. The DNA ends 3 residues before the CDR3 does, and the rest of the CDR3 is filled in from the germline J gene. This chain connects TRBV6-2 or TRBV6-3 to TRBJ2-7, with D possibly matching TRBD2 (5 bases). Trimming took 2 bases from V and 2 from J, leaving 16 bases between them. CDR3 length: 16 residues. Germline CDR1 and CDR2: MNHEY and SVGEGT. The part of the CDR3 DNA that was read is TGTGCCAGCAGTTACCCTGAGTCCCCCGGGGCCTACGAG. Protein product: CASSYPESPGAYE. The full-length CDR3 reads as CASSYPESPGAYEQYF.

This clone was counted between two and nine times. The read is 3 residues too short to cover the CDR3 end, so that end is filled in from the germline J gene. J is TRBJ1-2 and V is TRBV20-1, with 7 bases fitting TRBD1. This CDR3 has 14 amino acids. Germline-derived CDR1 and CDR2 are DFQATT and SNEGSKA (reference sequence). CDR3 region: CSASTGAAYNDYTF. Incomplete CDR3 DNA: TGCAGTGCTTCAACAGGGGCCGCTTACAATGAC.

This clone was observed many times. The missing CDR3 end, 3 residues past where the read stops, is filled in from the germline J gene. This rearrangement joins TRBV5-1 to TRBJ2-1, with 15 bases identical to TRBD2. Per the germline V gene, CDR1 is SGHRS and CDR2 is YFSETQ. V shed 4 bases, J shed 7 bases, and the junction held 9 bases outside the gene matches. The CDR3 spans 17 residues. CDR3 region: CASSTGLAGGFVNEQFF. The sequenced CDR3 bases are TGCGCCAGCAGCACCGGACTAGCGGGAGGGTTTGTGAATGAG.